A selection of T cell receptor beta chains follows, all from one sample in a study of blood T cell repertoires in COVID-19. The assay was immunoSEQ multiplex PCR, and TCRdb's table has in-frame clones only and misses some. Of under 200,000 clones in the sample, 85% to 95% were seen once. Sequenced sample: peripheral blood. These receptors were collected from a man aged 50 to 59 with acute or convalescent COVID-19. The CDR3 runs from the conserved cysteine through the conserved F or W. Each record gives: clone size, V gene, D gene, J gene, CDR3 length, CDR3 DNA, CDR3 protein. A D gene is named only where the DNA matches it firmly. The size field is filled for only some rows; it gives once, few, many or a size class.

NA	TRBV4-3	NA	TRBJ2-1	14	TGCGCCAGCAGCCAAGGGACAAGGCACAATGAGCAGTTCTTC	CASSQGTRHNEQFF
NA	TRBV15	NA	TRBJ1-3	15	TGTGCCACCAGCAGAGATCTATCGGGTGGAAACACCATATATTTT	CATSRDLSGGNTIYF
NA	TRBV28	NA	TRBJ1-2	16	TGTGCCAGCAGCCCCCTGGACAGTGCGGGGGGGGTGGGCTACACCTTC	CASSPLDSAGGVGYTF
NA	TRBV11-2	NA	TRBJ2-1	19	TGTGCCAGCAGCTTAGATGGGGAGAGGGCATCCCGACTTTACAATGAGCAGTTCTTC	CASSLDGERASRLYNEQFF
few	TRBV4-1	TRBD1	TRBJ1-4	16	TGCGCCAGCAGCCACCGCGGGGACAGGGATGGCGAAAAACTGTTTTTT	CASSHRGDRDGEKLFF
few	TRBV2	NA	TRBJ1-5	13	TGTGCCAGCAGTGAAGGGAGGTTCCAGCCCCAGCATTTT	CASSEGRFQPQHF
NA	TRBV3-1/TRBV3-2	NA	TRBJ2-3	13	TGTGCCAGCAGCCGACAAGGGGCGGATACGCAGTATTTT	CASSRQGADTQYF
NA	TRBV27	NA	TRBJ2-1	16	TGTGCCAGCAGTTTCCTCGGGGATAGCTCCTACAATGAGCAGTTCTTC	CASSFLGDSSYNEQFF
NA	TRBV19	NA	TRBJ2-1	16	TGTGCCAGTAGTAGGAGGGTAGGGAGCTCCTACAATGAGCAGTTCTTC	CASSRRVGSSYNEQFF
NA	TRBV7-2	NA	TRBJ1-1	13	TGTGCCAGCAGCCGACAGGAGCGAACTGAAGCTTTCTTT	CASSRQERTEAFF
once	TRBV19	TRBD1	TRBJ2-7	14	TGTGCCAGTAGCAAAAGACAGGGGTTGGATGAGCAGTACTTC	CASSKRQGLDEQYF
NA	TRBV28	TRBD1	TRBJ1-5	14	TGTGCCAGCAGTCCAGGGGGCGTGGAACAGCCCCAGCATTTT	CASSPGGVEQPQHF
NA	TRBV19	NA	TRBJ2-2	14	TGTGCCAGTAGTATGACTAAGTACACCGGGGAGCTGTTTTTT	CASSMTKYTGELFF
once	TRBV24-1	NA	TRBJ1-1	13	TGTGCCACCAGTGGCAGGCGGGGTACTGAAGCTTTCTTT	CATSGRRGTEAFF
NA	TRBV9	TRBD1	TRBJ2-2	18	TGTGCCAGCAGCGACCGCCGGACAGGGCGTTTGGGGGGCGGGGAGCTGTTTTTT	CASSDRRTGRLGGGELFF
once	TRBV18	NA	TRBJ1-1	14	TGTGCCAGCTCACCTCGGGAGGGCGACACTGAAGCTTTCTTT	CASSPREGDTEAFF
NA	TRBV5-1	TRBD1	TRBJ1-3	15	TGCGCCAGCAGCTATGACAGGGGTTCTGGAAACACCATATATTTT	CASSYDRGSGNTIYF
NA	TRBV6-5	TRBD2	TRBJ2-7	13	TGTGCCAGCAGTCGGGGGGAGGCCTACGAGCAGTACTTC	CASSRGEAYEQYF
NA	TRBV19	NA	TRBJ2-2	14	TGTGCCAGTAATAAACAGGGCGGCACCGGGGAGCTGTTTTTT	CASNKQGGTGELFF
NA	TRBV4-3	TRBD1	TRBJ2-1	16	TGCGCCAGCAGCCAAAAAGACAGGGGGCGCAACAATGAGCAGTTCTTC	CASSQKDRGRNNEQFF
NA	TRBV5-5	TRBD1	TRBJ2-7	15	TGTGCCAGCAGACGGACAGGGACAATAACCTACGAGCAGTACTTC	CASRRTGTITYEQYF
NA	TRBV18	NA	TRBJ1-1	15	TGTGCCAGCTCACCAGCCCCCACAGGGAACACTGAAGCTTTCTTT	CASSPAPTGNTEAFF
NA	TRBV4-2	TRBD1	TRBJ1-6	15	TGTGCCAGCAGCCAAGCCGGGACAGAGAATTCACCCCTCCACTTT	CASSQAGTENSPLHF
once	TRBV19	NA	TRBJ2-2	16	TGTGCCAGTAGCCGGCAGGGTGGGGCAAACACCGGGGAGCTGTTTTTT	CASSRQGGANTGELFF
NA	TRBV19	TRBD1	TRBJ2-2	15	TGTGCCAGTATCCCACAGGGGGCGCATGGCGGGGAGCTGTTTTTT	CASIPQGAHGGELFF
NA	TRBV9	NA	TRBJ1-3	15	TGTGCCAGCAGCGTAGGGGCAGTCTCTGGAAACACCATATATTTT	CASSVGAVSGNTIYF
NA	TRBV7-9	NA	TRBJ1-1	14	TGTGCCAGCAGCGACAATGCCTTGAACACTGAAGCTTTCTTT	CASSDNALNTEAFF
NA	TRBV28	TRBD1	TRBJ2-5	13	TGTGCCATGGACAGGTATCCGGGGGAGACCCAGTACTTC	CAMDRYPGETQYF
NA	TRBV29-1	NA	TRBJ2-7	12	TGCAGCGTTGACACAGGACCCTACGAGCAGTACTTC	CSVDTGPYEQYF
NA	TRBV7-6	TRBD2	TRBJ2-3	17	TGTGCCAGCAGCTCGGGACTAGCGGGAGCCAACACAGATACGCAGTATTTT	CASSSGLAGANTDTQYF
NA	TRBV18	TRBD2	TRBJ2-7	14	TGTGCCAGCTCACAGGTTAGCGGGATACACGAGCAGTACTTC	CASSQVSGIHEQYF
few	TRBV28	TRBD1	TRBJ1-5	15	TGTGCCAGCAGTCACGGACAGGTGGGCAATCAGCCCCAGCATTTT	CASSHGQVGNQPQHF
NA	TRBV7-9	TRBD1	TRBJ2-2	14	TGTGCCAGCAGCCTATCGACAGGGGGTCGGGAGCTGTTTTTT	CASSLSTGGRELFF
NA	TRBV7-6	NA	TRBJ2-2	13	TGTGCCAGCAGCTTCCAGGAGGACGGGGAGCTGTTTTTT	CASSFQEDGELFF
NA	TRBV24-1	NA	TRBJ2-2	14	TGTGCCACCAGTGCAGGGGTGAACACCGGGGAGCTGTTTTTT	CATSAGVNTGELFF
NA	TRBV4-3	NA	TRBJ1-2	14	TGCGCCAGCAGCCAAGATACAGAACGCTATGGCTACACCTTC	CASSQDTERYGYTF
NA	TRBV19	NA	TRBJ1-2	13	TGTGCCAGTAGTATACAACAGAACTATGGCTACACCTTC	CASSIQQNYGYTF
once	TRBV10-3	TRBD1	TRBJ2-1	14	TGTGCCATCTTAGGGACAGGGACCCCCAATGAGCAGTTCTTC	CAILGTGTPNEQFF
NA	TRBV5-4	TRBD2	TRBJ2-1	14	TGTGCCAGCAGCTTGGTTGGGGGGGTCAATGAGCAGTTCTTC	CASSLVGGVNEQFF
NA	TRBV18	TRBD2	TRBJ2-5	16	TGTGCCAGCTCACTTCCCGGGAGGGGGGTCGGCGAGACCCAGTACTTC	CASSLPGRGVGETQYF
NA	TRBV30	NA	TRBJ1-6	12	TGTGCCTGGAGCGTTGACTATTCACCCCTCCACTTT	CAWSVDYSPLHF
once	TRBV5-1	NA	TRBJ1-2	14	TGCGCCAGCAGCCCCGCCGGGACTAATTCCGGCTACACCTTC	CASSPAGTNSGYTF
NA	TRBV30	TRBD2	TRBJ2-3	18	TGTGCCTGGAGCGCGGGGACTAGCGGGAGTATAGTAACAGATACGCAGTATTTT	CAWSAGTSGSIVTDTQYF
NA	TRBV7-9	NA	TRBJ1-2	15	TGTGCCAGCAGCTTAGACGTCTTACAGAACTATGGCTACACCTTC	CASSLDVLQNYGYTF
NA	TRBV18	NA	TRBJ1-1	14	TGTGCCAGCTCACTCGGAGGGGAGAACACTGAAGCTTTCTTT	CASSLGGENTEAFF
NA	TRBV5-1	TRBD2	TRBJ2-3	15	TGCGCCAGCAGCTGGACTAGCGGGTTATCAGATACGCAGTATTTT	CASSWTSGLSDTQYF
NA	TRBV6-6	TRBD1	TRBJ1-5	16	TGTGCCAGCAACGCCGGGACAGGGGGCAGAAATCAGCCCCAGCATTTT	CASNAGTGGRNQPQHF
NA	TRBV6-1	TRBD2	TRBJ2-3	16	TGTGCCAGCAGTGAAATGTGGGGCGGGGGAACAGATACGCAGTATTTT	CASSEMWGGGTDTQYF